The source of this T cell receptor (beta chain) is a study of T cell changes during pregnancy in multiple sclerosis. Sequencing used immunoSEQ multiplex PCR; TCRdb keeps in-frame clones, though not all of them. The data contain around 68,000 clones, just over 90% of them seen just once; the ten biggest clones take up 1.5%. Germline V gene lookup returns CDR1 SGHRS and CDR2 YFSETQ. The CDR3 is 16 amino acids. Trimming cost V 7 bases and J 1 base; bases outside gene matches: 13. This chain joins TRBV5-1 and TRBJ2-7; 8 positions agree with TRBD2. The source was peripheral blood, collected in the third trimester of pregnancy. The source is a female donor with multiple sclerosis, enrolled in a pregnancy study. The chain's CDR3 is CASFPLSGGGSYEQYF. The DNA for the CDR3 is TGCGCCAGCTTCCCCCTCTCCGGGGGGGGGTCCTACGAGCAGTACTTC.